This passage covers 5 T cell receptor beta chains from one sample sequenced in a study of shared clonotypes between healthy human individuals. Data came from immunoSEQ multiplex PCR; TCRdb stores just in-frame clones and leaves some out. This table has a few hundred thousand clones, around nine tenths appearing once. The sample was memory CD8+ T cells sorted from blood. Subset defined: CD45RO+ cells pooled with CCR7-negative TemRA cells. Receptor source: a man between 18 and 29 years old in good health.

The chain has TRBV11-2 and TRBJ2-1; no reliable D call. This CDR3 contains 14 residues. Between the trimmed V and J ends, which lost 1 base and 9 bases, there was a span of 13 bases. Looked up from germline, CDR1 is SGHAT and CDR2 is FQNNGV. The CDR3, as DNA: TGTGCCAGCAGCTTAGTAGATACTGGCGCTGAGCAGTTCTTC. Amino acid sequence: CASSLVDTGAEQFF.

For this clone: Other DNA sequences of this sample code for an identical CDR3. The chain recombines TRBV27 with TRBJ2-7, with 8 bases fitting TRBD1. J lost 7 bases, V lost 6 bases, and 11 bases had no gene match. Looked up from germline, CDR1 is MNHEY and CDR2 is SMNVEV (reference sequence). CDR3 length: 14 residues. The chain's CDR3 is CASSPGTGGREQYF. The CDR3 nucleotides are TGTGCCAGCAGCCCCGGGACAGGAGGGCGGGAGCAGTACTTC.

CDR3 nucleotides: TGTGCCAGCAGTGAAGGGGGCGGCCACGAGCAGTACTTC. It is translated as CASSEGGGHEQYF. The V and J genes are TRBV6-1 and TRBJ2-7, with a weak D call TRBD1 (5 bases). The CDR3 has 13 residues. The V gene lost 1 base and the J gene lost 5 bases, with 9 bases spanning the gap. Germline V CDR1 and CDR2: MNHNS, SASEGT.

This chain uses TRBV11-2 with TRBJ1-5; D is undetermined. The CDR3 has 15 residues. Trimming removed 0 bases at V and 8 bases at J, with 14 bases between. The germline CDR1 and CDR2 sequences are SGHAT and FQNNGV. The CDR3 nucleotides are TGTGCCAGCAGCTTAGATGCGATTGGCGGGAAGCCCCAGCATTTT. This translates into CASSLDAIGGKPQHF.

In DNA, the CDR3 is TGTGCCAGCAGTGACGAGCGTCCTGAAGCTTTCTTT. Amino acids: CASSDERPEAFF. The chain is built from TRBV6-1 and TRBJ1-1; D gene ambiguous. CDR3 length equals 12 residues. The germline CDR1 and CDR2 sequences are MNHNS and SASEGT. Between the trimmed V and J ends, which lost 3 bases and 6 bases, there was a span of 8 bases.